This record concerns one TCR beta chain sequence. This clonotype was seen a few times. This clone's antigen is unknown. Base qualities were left out, and no much larger clone turns up one base away. This entry is derived from a study of T cell repertoires in cytomegalovirus infection (dated by TCRdb to the late 2010s). About the investigation overall: Donor HLA type was relevant to the analysis, as public TCR beta signatures indicated carriage of CMV infection together with the matching HLA type. Overall study outcomes, separate from this receptor: Carriers of CMV infection plus the relevant HLA type were discriminated by the cumulative frequency of public TCR beta family members in the study cohort and in an independent roughly 370-donor cohort. The ex vivo response was dominated by HLA-C-restricted CMV-specific TCR beta clonotypes, which also provided the single most frequent clonotype in two of eight donors.

A distance of 6 bases separates the germline ends of V and J, which lose 2 bases and 2 bases respectively. The CDR3 sequence holds 13 residues, the cysteine and phenylalanine included. Only the CDR3 DNA is retained, 39 bases long and in frame from the first base. TCRdb lists the instrument as Illumina HiSeq 1500. The public reads were quality trimmed at Q25 with fastp and then assembled into clones with MiXCR by TCRdb, keeping productive beta chains. Rows matching on CDR3 protein sequence are summarized as one entry with the most common DNA and genes. Recorded for this sample are about 140,000 distinct CDR3 sequences; under 8.5% of them occurred a single time. The ten largest clones take up 18% of the sample.

The sequence is built from TRBV7-1 and TRBJ1-1; the D gene remains uncertain. TRBV7-1 is placed among ORFs of uncertain function. What was sequenced was PBMCs. The TCR was taken from a human donor in good health (CMV status not recorded). Some clones in this sample may be carry-over from other donors' samples. The DNA sequence follows: TGTGCCAGCAGCTCACCCGATAACACTGAAGCTTTCTTT. Its amino acids are CASSSPDNTEAFF.